The present entry profiles one T cell receptor (beta chain) with its context. Its antigen is unknown. The data belong to a study of T cells in localized non-small cell lung cancer. Regarding the study as a whole: Because only a single region of the tumor was sequenced, heterogeneity remains possible. Longer survival (overall) was linked to higher T cell density in blood. Out of the top 100 tumor clones, a median 57 were seen in adjacent lung. Adjacent uninvolved lung had the highest clonality, suggesting focused antigen responses.

Sequencing used immunoSEQ multiplex PCR; TCRdb keeps in-frame clones, though not all of them. The sample carries approximately 35,000 clones, around 92% recorded once. Sequences were derived from peripheral blood, sampled before any cancer treatment. The clonotype comes from a female donor of 60 years or more with stage I lung adenocarcinoma.

The CDR3 spells CASSSPPRGQGLLNEQFF. The CDR3 nucleotides read TGTGCCAGCAGTTCTCCCCCCCGCGGACAGGGGTTGCTCAATGAGCAGTTCTTC. J is TRBJ2-1 and V is TRBV28, with 9 bases fitting TRBD1. This CDR3 region has 18 residues. Germline loops: CDR1 MDHEN, CDR2 SYDVKM. V trimming: 4 bases; J trimming: 6 bases; junction bases outside the gene matches: 16. Full variable domain (outside the CDR3, taken from reference TRBV28 and TRBJ2-1): DVKVTQSSRYLVKRTGEKVFLECVQDMDHENMFWYRQDPGLGLRLIYFSYDVKMKEKGDIPEGYSVSREKKERFSLILESASTNQTSMYLCASSSPPRGQGLLNEQFFGPGTRLTVL.